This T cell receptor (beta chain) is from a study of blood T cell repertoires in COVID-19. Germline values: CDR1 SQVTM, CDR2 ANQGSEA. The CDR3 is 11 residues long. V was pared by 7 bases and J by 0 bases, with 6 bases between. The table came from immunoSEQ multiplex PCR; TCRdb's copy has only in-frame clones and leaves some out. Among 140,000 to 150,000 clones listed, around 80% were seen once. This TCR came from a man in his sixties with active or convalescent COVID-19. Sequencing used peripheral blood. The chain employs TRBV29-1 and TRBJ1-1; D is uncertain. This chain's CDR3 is CSAPLNTEAFF. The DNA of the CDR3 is TGCAGCGCCCCTTTGAACACTGAAGCTTTCTTT.